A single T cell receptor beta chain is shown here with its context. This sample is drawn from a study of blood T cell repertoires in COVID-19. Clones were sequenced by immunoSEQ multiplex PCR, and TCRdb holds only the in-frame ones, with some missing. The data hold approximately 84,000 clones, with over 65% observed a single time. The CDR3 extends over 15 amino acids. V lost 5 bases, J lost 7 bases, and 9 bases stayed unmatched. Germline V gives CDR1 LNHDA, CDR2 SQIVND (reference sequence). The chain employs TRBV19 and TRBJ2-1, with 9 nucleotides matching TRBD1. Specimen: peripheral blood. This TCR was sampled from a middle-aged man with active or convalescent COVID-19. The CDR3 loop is CASSYGDRVFNEQFF. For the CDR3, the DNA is TGTGCCAGTAGTTATGGGGACAGGGTCTTTAATGAGCAGTTCTTC.